Shown below are 30 T cell receptor beta chains from a single sample sequenced in a study of cytomegalovirus exposure and HLA in healthy donors. Use of 60 Vbeta and 13 Jbeta primers characterized the PCR. Only in-frame clones appear in the TCRdb table, and some are missing; sequencing was by immunoSEQ multiplex PCR. The table includes 120,000 or so clones, roughly four fifths detected once. The sequenced sample was PBMCs. The receptors stem from a man aged 18 to 29 in good health and CMV-seronegative.

This chain uses TRBV6-1 with TRBJ2-7; TRBD1 aligns across 11 bases. The CDR3 loop spans 14 amino acids. J gave up 5 bases and V 5 bases, and 5 bases lay outside the gene matches. Per germline, CDR1 MNHNS and CDR2 SASEGT. DNA for the CDR3: TGTGCCAGCAGTCAGGACAGGGGGCCCCACGAGCAGTACTTC. The encoded protein is CASSQDRGPHEQYF.

This chain links TRBV19 with TRBJ1-1, with D perhaps TRBD1 (5 bases). This CDR3 has 15 residues. With 9 bases removed from V and 2 bases from J, the gap between germline ends came to 19 bases. CDR1 is LNHDA, CDR2 SQIVND, per germline (reference sequence). The CDR3 is CASRIRVGSNTEAFF. The CDR3 coding sequence is TGTGCCAGCCGGATCAGGGTAGGGTCCAACACTGAAGCTTTCTTT.

The chain couples TRBV11-2 to TRBJ2-3; TRBD2 matches at 12 bases. The CDR3 is 16 residues long. V trimming: 3 bases; J trimming: 2 bases; junction bases outside the gene matches: 3. From germline, CDR1 is SGHAT and CDR2 FQNNGV. CDR3 residues: CASSFLAGGNTDTQYF. CDR3 DNA: TGTGCCAGCAGCTTTCTAGCGGGGGGGAACACAGATACGCAGTATTTT.

The chain recombines TRBV7-2 with TRBJ2-7, with a tentative D call TRBD1 (6 bases). The germline V gene encodes CDR1 SGHTA and CDR2 FQGNSA. This CDR3 spans 13 amino acids. Trimming removed 5 bases at V and 2 bases at J, with 10 bases between. The chain's CDR3 is CASSIGQPYEQYF. The CDR3 DNA reads TGTGCCAGCAGCATCGGACAGCCCTACGAGCAGTACTTC.

This clone has more than one count but fewer than ten. CDR3 sequence (DNA): TGTGCCACCAGCAGAGATAAAGGGGACTGGGGAGTGTCAGATACGCAGTATTTT. Translation gives CATSRDKGDWGVSDTQYF. J is TRBJ2-3 and V is TRBV15; D is possibly TRBD2 (6 bases). The germline V and J ends were trimmed by 0 bases and 4 bases, with 20 bases remaining between them. This CDR3 is 18 amino acids long. The germline gives CDR1 LNHNV, CDR2 YYDKDF (reference sequence). Supplemented by reference TRBV15 and TRBJ2-3, the full variable domain reads DAMVIQNPRYQVTQFGKPVTLSCSQTLNHNVMYWYQQKSSQAPKLLFHYYDKDFNNEADTPDNFQSRRPNTSFCFLDIRSPGLGDTAMYLCATSRDKGDWGVSDTQYFGPGTRLTVL.

This chain connects TRBV6-1 to TRBJ2-1; D is perhaps TRBD2 (6 bases). Per the germline V gene, CDR1 is MNHNS and CDR2 is SASEGT. The CDR3 totals 16 residues. Trimming cost V 2 bases and J 0 bases, with 11 bases left between them. The CDR3 DNA is TGTGCCAGCAGTGAATGGGGACTGAGCTCCTACAATGAGCAGTTCTTC. It is translated as CASSEWGLSSYNEQFF.

The V gene is TRBV2, the J gene TRBJ2-7; D perhaps matches TRBD1 (5 bases). The CDR3 runs 13 residues. The V and J ends lost 10 bases and 5 bases respectively, with 18 bases between them. Germline lookup yields CDR1 SNHLY and CDR2 FYNNEI. CDR3 residues: CAINDRSMNEQYF. In nucleotides, the CDR3 is TGTGCCATCAATGACAGATCAATGAACGAGCAGTACTTC.

The chain uses TRBV7-7 and TRBJ2-2; tentative D call: TRBD1 (6 bases). The CDR3 has 13 residues. V was cut by 4 bases and J by 4 bases, with 7 bases left in between. The germline CDR1 and CDR2 sequences are SSHAT and FNYEAQ (reference sequence). The CDR3 DNA is TGTGCCAGCAGCTCGGACAGCACCGGGGAGCTGTTTTTT. The encoded protein is CASSSDSTGELFF.

V usage is TRBV6-1 and J usage is TRBJ2-7, with TRBD1 matching 11 bases. V shed 6 bases, J shed 0 bases, and the junction held 4 bases outside the gene matches. The CDR3 extends over 15 amino acids. Per the germline V gene, CDR1 is MNHNS and CDR2 is SASEGT. The CDR3 nucleotides read TGTGCCAGCAGATCCGGGACAGGGGGCTCCTACGAGCAGTACTTC. This encodes CASRSGTGGSYEQYF.

Only a few counts were recorded for this clone. The V and J genes are TRBV6-6 and TRBJ2-5, with 7 bases lining up with TRBD1. The germline V gene has CDR1 MNHNY and CDR2 SVGAGI (reference sequence). The CDR3 consists of 12 residues. Trimming removed 8 bases from V and 3 bases from J; junction bases left unmatched: 3. The CDR3 DNA reads TGTGCCAGCGACGGACAGGAAGAGACCCAGTACTTC. As protein: CASDGQEETQYF.

This clone was observed a few times. V gene TRBV5-1 combines with J gene TRBJ1-1, with TRBD1 matching 11 bases. Unmatched junction bases numbered 8, after V lost 4 bases and J lost 0 bases. This CDR3 contains 17 residues. CDR1 and CDR2 from the germline V gene are SGHRS and YFSETQ. CDR3 loop: CASSIGQGAFLNTEAFF. The DNA of the CDR3 is TGCGCCAGCAGCATTGGACAGGGGGCGTTTCTGAACACTGAAGCTTTCTTT.

The rearrangement links TRBV25-1 to TRBJ1-2, with D uncertain. This CDR3 is 17 amino acids long. The germline CDR1 and CDR2 sequences are MGHDK and SYGVNS. The V end was cut by 5 bases, the J end by 0 bases, with 19 bases between. The CDR3 sequence is CASSPAGLDQANYGYTF. The CDR3 DNA reads as TGTGCCAGCAGTCCCGCAGGACTCGATCAAGCTAACTATGGCTACACCTTC.

As concerns this clone: This sample includes further DNA sequences coding for the same CDR3. The chain recombines TRBV7-9 with TRBJ1-1; D call uncertain. Germline values: CDR1 SEHNR, CDR2 FQNEAQ (reference sequence). Trimming removed 2 bases from V and 1 base from J, with 5 bases in between. CDR3 length: 13 residues. CDR3 in DNA: TGTGCCAGCAGCTTATCAGGGAACACTGAAGCTTTCTTT. Protein sequence: CASSLSGNTEAFF.

This chain joins TRBV9 and TRBJ2-7; TRBD1 matches at 12 bases. V lost 4 bases, J lost 4 bases, and 12 bases stayed unmatched. The CDR3 has 17 residues. Germline V gene data show CDR1 as SGDLS and CDR2 as YYNGEE. The CDR3 region is CASSTDPGQGALYEQYF. DNA for the CDR3: TGTGCCAGCAGCACGGACCCGGGACAGGGGGCCCTTTACGAGCAGTACTTC.

The chain couples TRBV5-1 to TRBJ2-7, with D perhaps matching TRBD2 (5 bases). This CDR3 comprises 16 residues. Germline V gene sequence: CDR1 SGHRS, CDR2 YFSETQ. V was clipped by 1 base and J by 5 bases, with 19 bases between them. CDR3 in amino acids: CASSLRRGVGSDEQYF. In DNA, the CDR3 is TGCGCCAGCAGCTTGAGGCGCGGTGTGGGGAGCGACGAGCAGTACTTC.

This sequence joins TRBV7-3 and TRBJ2-1; TRBD2 might be the D (5 bases). The V gene lost 0 bases and the J gene lost 10 bases, with 13 bases spanning the gap. Per germline, CDR1 SGHTA and CDR2 FQGTGA. This CDR3 region has 14 residues. CDR3 bases: TGTGCCAGCAGCTTAACAGGGAGATCGGGAGAGCAGTTCTTC. Protein product: CASSLTGRSGEQFF.

The chain uses TRBV27 and TRBJ1-1; D might be TRBD1 (6 bases). The CDR3 has 16 amino acids. Trimming took off 6 bases at V and 0 bases at J, with 17 bases between the two ends. The germline V gene encodes CDR1 MNHEY and CDR2 SMNVEV (reference sequence). The CDR3 nucleotides are TGTGCCAGCAGCCTGGGGGCTGAGGTTATGAACACTGAAGCTTTCTTT. Translating gives CASSLGAEVMNTEAFF.

The CDR3 is CASSLGQGNTIYF. The CDR3, as DNA: TGTGCCAGCAGTTTGGGACAGGGGAACACCATATATTTT. The chain uses TRBV6-5 and TRBJ1-3; 10 bases agree with TRBD1. This CDR3 contains 13 residues. Germline CDR1 and CDR2: MNHEY and SVGAGI. V shed 4 bases and J 7 bases; nucleotides not matched to a gene: 1.

This clone was found a few times. This chain joins TRBV6-6 and TRBJ1-5; the D gene is possibly TRBD1 (5 bases). Germline CDR1 is MNHNY and CDR2 is SVGAGI (reference sequence). V was cut by 0 bases and J by 5 bases, with 8 bases left in between. The CDR3 loop spans 14 amino acids. The CDR3 spells CASSYSARDQPQHF. CDR3 sequence (DNA): TGTGCCAGCAGTTACTCTGCCAGGGATCAGCCCCAGCATTTT.

The table lists this clone with a few counts. The chain links TRBV11-2 to TRBJ1-6; no clear D. Trimming took off 0 bases at V and 7 bases at J, with 16 bases between the two ends. This CDR3 contains 17 residues. The germline CDR1 and CDR2 sequences are SGHAT and FQNNGV. The CDR3 bases are TGTGCCAGCAGCTTAGATGCACACGCGGGAAACAATTCACCCCTCCACTTT. Protein sequence: CASSLDAHAGNNSPLHF. The complete variable domain, with remaining parts taken from reference TRBV11-2 and TRBJ1-6, reads EAGVAQSPRYKIIEKRQSVAFWCNPISGHATLYWYQQILGQGPKLLIQFQNNGVVDDSQLPKDRFSAERLKGVDSTLKIQPAKLEDSAVYLCASSLDAHAGNNSPLHFGNGTRLTVT.

V gene TRBV4-3 combines with J gene TRBJ1-2, with D perhaps TRBD1 (5 bases). Germline CDR1 reads LGHNA; CDR2 reads YSLEER. The V end was cut by 3 bases, the J end by 3 bases, with 11 bases between. The CDR3 has 14 amino acids. This CDR3 reads CASSQIDRDYGYTF. The CDR3 DNA is TGCGCCAGCAGCCAGATAGACAGAGACTATGGCTACACCTTC.

This clone was seen a few times. The rearrangement uses TRBV7-2 and TRBJ2-7; TRBD1 might be the D (6 bases). The V gene's germline CDR1 is SGHTA and CDR2 FQGNSA. Between the trimmed V and J ends, which lost 6 bases and 4 bases, there was a span of 10 bases. The CDR3 totals 12 residues. The CDR3: CASRDRDYEQYF. The CDR3 bases are TGTGCCAGCAGGGACAGAGATTACGAGCAGTACTTC.

The rearrangement joins TRBV7-2 to TRBJ2-2; D unclear. Germline V gives CDR1 SGHTA, CDR2 FQGNSA. CDR3 length equals 13 residues. V was cut by 4 bases and J by 7 bases, with 10 bases left in between. CDR3 sequence reads: CASSSNTIGELFF. For the CDR3, the DNA is TGTGCCAGCAGCTCGAACACTATCGGGGAGCTGTTTTTT.

CDR3 sequence (DNA): TGTGCCAGCAGCGAATCACAGGTTTTTGGAAACACCATATATTTT. Encoded protein: CASSESQVFGNTIYF. The rearrangement links TRBV2 to TRBJ1-3; maybe TRBD1 (5 bases). The V end was cut by 6 bases, the J end by 3 bases, with 15 bases between. There are 15 residues in the CDR3. The germline V gene encodes CDR1 SNHLY and CDR2 FYNNEI.

The genes are TRBV29-1 and TRBJ2-2; the match to TRBD1 covers 8 bases. The length of the CDR3 is 14 residues. Germline CDR1 is SQVTM and CDR2 is ANQGSEA. The V segment lost 4 bases and the J segment 2 bases; nucleotides outside the gene matches: 3. The CDR3 nucleotides read TGCAGCGTTGGACAGGGGACCAACACCGGGGAGCTGTTTTTT. Translated, it gives CSVGQGTNTGELFF.

The J gene is TRBJ2-5, the V gene TRBV4-3; unclear D gene. The J call may be in error: the DNA end matches TRBJ2-7 better. This CDR3 spans 15 amino acids. Germline V gene data show CDR1 as LGHNA and CDR2 as YSLEER. As DNA, the CDR3 is TGCGCCAGCAGCCAAGATGCCGGAGTAGGCTACGAGCAGTACTTC. Translating it yields CASSQDAGVGYEQYF.

The chain employs TRBV25-1 and TRBJ1-1; 11 bases are a match to TRBD1. The CDR3 consists of 15 residues. Germline CDR1 and CDR2: MGHDK and SYGVNS. The J segment lost 5 bases and the V segment lost 5 bases, leaving 7 bases of the junction unmatched. For the CDR3, the DNA is TGTGCCAGCAGTCCGTGGACAGGGGGCGGTACTGAAGCTTTCTTT. Its translation: CASSPWTGGGTEAFF.

The V call is TRBV4-2, the J call TRBJ1-2, with D possibly TRBD1 on 5 matching bases. The V and J ends lost 4 bases and 3 bases respectively, with 15 bases between them. This CDR3 contains 15 residues. Germline V gene sequence: CDR1 LGHNA, CDR2 YNFKEQ. CDR3 sequence (DNA): TGTGCCAGCAGCCCTCGGGAGGGGATAGACTATGGCTACACCTTC. This codes for CASSPREGIDYGYTF.

DNA for the CDR3: TGTGCCAGCAGCCCGTCGACAGGATGGGGACGCGATCAGCCCCAGCATTTT. This codes for CASSPSTGWGRDQPQHF. The chain links TRBV5-5 to TRBJ1-5; possible D gene TRBD1, 6 bases. Germline V gene sequence: CDR1 SGHKS, CDR2 YYEKEE (reference sequence). The CDR3 spans 17 residues. V was trimmed by 4 bases and J by 5 bases, leaving 22 bases between them. The full variable domain, with the rest looked up from reference TRBV5-5 and TRBJ1-5, is DAGVTQSPTHLIKTRGQQVTLRCSPISGHKSVSWYQQVLGQGPQFIFQYYEKEERGRGNFPDRFSARQFPNYSSELNVNALLLGDSALYLCASSPSTGWGRDQPQHFGDGTRLSIL.

The chain couples TRBV5-4 to TRBJ1-4, with D tentatively TRBD1 (6 bases). Trimming stripped 3 bases from V and 4 bases from J, with 13 bases between. CDR1 is SGHNT, CDR2 YYREEE, per germline (reference sequence). This CDR3 comprises 15 residues. This CDR3 reads CASSSHPQGNEKLFF. The CDR3 bases are TGTGCCAGCAGCTCGCATCCACAGGGTAATGAAAAACTGTTTTTT.